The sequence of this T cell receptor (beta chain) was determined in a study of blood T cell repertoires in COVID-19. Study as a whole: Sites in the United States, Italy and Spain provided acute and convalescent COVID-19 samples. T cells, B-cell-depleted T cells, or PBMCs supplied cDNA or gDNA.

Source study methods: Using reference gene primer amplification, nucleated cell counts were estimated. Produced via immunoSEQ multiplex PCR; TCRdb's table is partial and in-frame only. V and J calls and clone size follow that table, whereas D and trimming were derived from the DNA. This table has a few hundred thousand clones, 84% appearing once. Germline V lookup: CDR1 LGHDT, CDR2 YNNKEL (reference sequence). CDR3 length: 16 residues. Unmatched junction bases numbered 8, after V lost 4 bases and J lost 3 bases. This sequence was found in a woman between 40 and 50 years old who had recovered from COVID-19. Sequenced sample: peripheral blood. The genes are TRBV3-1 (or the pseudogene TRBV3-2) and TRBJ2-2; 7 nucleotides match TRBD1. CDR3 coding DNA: TGTGCCAGCAGCCGACTAAGGGGGCTCTACACCGGGGAGCTGTTTTTT. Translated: CASSRLRGLYTGELFF.